A single sample is the source of the 21 T cell receptor beta chains below, sequenced in a study of blood T cells in healthy people across ages. For the second PCR, which ran for roughly 6 to 11 cycles, a sample-barcoded 5' primer and a J-beta primer mix were used. TCRdb independently ran MiXCR on the 5' RACE reads; one entry per CDR3 protein. The sample has about 1.8 million distinct CDR3 sequences, roughly 49% seen once. The specimen sequenced was blood. The receptors stem from a woman between 35 and 50 years old in good health.

This rearrangement joins TRBV12-3 or TRBV12-4 to TRBJ2-3; 7 bases fit TRBD1. The V segment lost 5 bases and the J segment 3 bases; nucleotides outside the gene matches: 14. The CDR3 runs to 17 residues. The DNA for the CDR3 is TGTGCCAGCAGTCACACCCGGGACAGCGGATTGACAGATACGCAGTATTTT. Amino acid sequence: CASSHTRDSGLTDTQYF.

This clonotype was seen only a few times. The chain uses TRBV12-3 or TRBV12-4 and TRBJ2-5; maybe TRBD1 (5 bases). The CDR3 extends over 14 amino acids. V was trimmed by 1 base and J by 3 bases, leaving 9 bases between them. The chain's CDR3 is CASSLVPREETQYF. The CDR3 bases are TGTGCCAGCAGTTTAGTCCCCAGGGAAGAGACCCAGTACTTC.

The genes are TRBV7-9 and TRBJ1-4; maybe TRBD1 (5 bases). The CDR3 sequence is 15 residues long. The V end was cut by 3 bases, the J end by 7 bases, with 15 bases between. CDR1 is SEHNR, CDR2 FQNEAQ, per germline (reference sequence). The CDR3 DNA reads as TGTGCCAGCAGCTTTCTTCAGCAGGGCGGTGAAAAACTGTTTTTT. This sequence encodes CASSFLQQGGEKLFF.

This chain uses TRBV21-1 with TRBJ2-3; the table assigns TRBD2, which was not confirmed against the DNA. TRBV21-1 is a documented pseudogene. The CDR3 sequence is 16 residues long. The CDR3 sequence: CASSNDPSGGIHTQYF. The DNA for the CDR3 is TGTGCCAGCAGCAACGACCCTAGCGGGGGTATACATACGCAGTATTTT.

The genes are TRBV7-2 and TRBJ2-7; 10 bases fit TRBD1. TRBJ2-4 explains the end of the DNA better; the J call may be wrong. This CDR3 is 16 amino acids long. CDR1 is SGHTA and CDR2 is FQGNSA in the germline V gene. As DNA, the CDR3 is TGTGCCAGCAGCCCCCATGGGACAGGGGATAGGGACATTCAGTACTTC. It specifies CASSPHGTGDRDIQYF.

The V and J genes are TRBV20-1 and TRBJ2-7; D perhaps matches TRBD1 (6 bases). CDR3 length: 13 amino acids. In germline, CDR1 is DFQATT, CDR2 SNEGSKA (reference sequence). The CDR3 region is CSAPTGSNYEQYF. For the CDR3, the DNA is TGCAGCGCCCCGACAGGTTCTAACTACGAGCAGTACTTC.

This clonotype was seen only a few times. V usage is TRBV24-1 and J usage is TRBJ2-1; 9 bases agree with TRBD2. From germline, CDR1 is KGHDR and CDR2 SFDVKD. This CDR3 has 15 residues. The V gene end was trimmed by 4 bases and the J gene end by 3 bases; junction bases not matched to a gene: 3. CDR3 nucleotide sequence: TGTGCCACCAGTGACCTAGCGGGAAACTACAATGAGCAGTTCTTC. This translates into CATSDLAGNYNEQFF.

CDR3 sequence (DNA): TGTGCCAGCAGCCCGGTCCTTGGGGCCCAGTACTTC. Amino acid sequence: CASSPVLGAQYF. This sequence joins TRBV11-2 and TRBJ2-5, with D unresolved. The CDR3 runs to 12 residues. Trimming cost V 5 bases and J 9 bases, with 13 bases left between them. Germline values: CDR1 SGHAT, CDR2 FQNNGV.

This chain links TRBV24-1 with TRBJ2-5; 11 positions agree with TRBD2. V dropped 4 bases and J dropped 0; count of bases not matched to a gene: 3. Germline assignment: CDR1 KGHDR and CDR2 SFDVKD. The CDR3 extends over 16 amino acids. The CDR3 DNA sequence: TGTGCCACCAGTGACCTGACTAGCGGGGACCAAGAGACCCAGTACTTC. This translates into CATSDLTSGDQETQYF.

In its sample, this clonotype was seen a few times. The chain is built from TRBV7-9 and TRBJ1-2; a possible D gene is TRBD1 (6 bases). Deletions cut 8 bases from V and 4 bases from J, with 11 bases between. This CDR3 spans 12 amino acids. Germline CDR1 SEHNR, CDR2 FQNEAQ (reference sequence). The CDR3 bases are TGTGCCAGCGTTGGGGGGCTCTATGGCTACACCTTC. It encodes CASVGGLYGYTF.

This sequence joins TRBV5-6 and TRBJ1-2; TRBD1 matches at 7 bases. CDR1 and CDR2 (germline): SGHDT, YYEEEE. The CDR3 contains 16 residues. V lost 1 base, J lost 4 bases, and 10 bases stayed unmatched. For the CDR3, the DNA is TGTGCCAGCAGCTTGATAACAGGGGAAATTTTCTATGGCTACACCTTC. As protein: CASSLITGEIFYGYTF.

The sample holds a few counts of this clonotype. The V and J genes are TRBV20-1 and TRBJ2-7; D is unclear. CDR3 size: 9 residues. The germline gives CDR1 DFQATT, CDR2 SNEGSKA (reference sequence). V lost 3 bases to trimming and J lost 6 bases, with 3 bases between them. The CDR3 region is CSARIEQYF. CDR3 DNA: TGCAGTGCTAGGATCGAGCAGTACTTC.

This chain joins TRBV27 and TRBJ2-1; D unresolved. The CDR3 is 15 residues long. Germline V gene sequence: CDR1 MNHEY, CDR2 SMNVEV (reference sequence). V was shortened by 4 bases and J by 0 bases, with 10 bases between the two germline ends. The CDR3 sequence is CASSSPQTSYNEQFF. CDR3 in DNA: TGTGCCAGCAGTTCGCCCCAGACCTCCTACAATGAGCAGTTCTTC.

The chain is built from TRBV27 and TRBJ2-5; D possibly corresponds to TRBD2 (7 bases). This CDR3 is 15 amino acids long. Between the trimmed V and J ends, which lost 4 bases and 11 bases, there was a span of 23 bases. The germline CDR1 and CDR2 sequences are MNHEY and SMNVEV (reference sequence). The CDR3 spells CASSSAGALFWGQYF. The CDR3 nucleotides are TGTGCCAGCAGTTCGGCGGGGGCCCTATTTTGGGGGCAGTACTTC.

The rearrangement joins TRBV29-1 to TRBJ2-3; D not certain. The V gene's germline CDR1 is SQVTM and CDR2 ANQGSEA. The CDR3 length is 13 residues. V shed 7 bases and J shed 0 bases, with 11 bases lying between them. CDR3 amino acids: CSAPAPSTDTQYF. Written as DNA, the CDR3 is TGCAGCGCCCCTGCACCTAGCACAGATACGCAGTATTTT.

The chain joins TRBV15 to TRBJ2-1, with 7 bases identical to TRBD1. This CDR3 contains 13 residues. V shed 3 bases and J 8 bases; nucleotides not matched to a gene: 4. Germline V lookup: CDR1 LNHNV, CDR2 YYDKDF (reference sequence). The CDR3 region is CATSSDRDDEQFF. The CDR3 bases are TGTGCCACCAGCAGCGACAGGGATGATGAGCAGTTCTTC.

The chain uses TRBV4-2 and TRBJ2-7; 7 nucleotides line up with TRBD2. Trimming at V came to 5 bases and at J to 7 bases, leaving 14 bases not matched to a gene. Germline CDR1 LGHNA, CDR2 YNFKEQ. The CDR3 extends over 15 amino acids. The CDR3 nucleotides are TGTGCCAGCAGCTCAATTGGTGGCGGGGAGGGGGAGCAGTACTTC. Its protein is CASSSIGGGEGEQYF.

This clonotype showed up just a few times. The chain joins TRBV20-1 to TRBJ2-5; D not resolved. This CDR3 spans 14 amino acids. CDR1 is DFQATT and CDR2 is SNEGSKA in the germline V gene (reference sequence). Trimming removed 3 bases from V and 1 base from J, with 12 bases in between. The CDR3 sequence is CSASFPATQETQYF. The CDR3 coding sequence is TGCAGTGCTAGCTTCCCGGCAACCCAAGAGACCCAGTACTTC.

The V call is TRBV21-1, the J call TRBJ2-3; TRBD1, the D gene given by the table, was not confirmed from the DNA. TRBV21-1 constitutes a pseudogene. The CDR3 has 14 residues. Written as DNA, the CDR3 is TGTGCCAGCAACTTCGGGGGGCGCACAGATACGCAGTATTTT. As protein: CASNFGGRTDTQYF.

The CDR3 loop reads CSVNSGTAYEQYF. The CDR3 DNA reads TGCAGCGTCAACTCCGGGACAGCCTACGAGCAGTACTTC. V and J are TRBV29-1 and TRBJ2-7; 7 nucleotides align to TRBD1. Looked up from germline, CDR1 is SQVTM and CDR2 is ANQGSEA. V shed 6 bases and J 2 bases; nucleotides not matched to a gene: 7. This CDR3 spans 13 amino acids.

V and J are TRBV15 and TRBJ2-1; no clear D gene. The end of the DNA aligns better with TRBJ2-7, so the J call may be wrong. This CDR3 is 16 amino acids long. The germline CDR1 and CDR2 sequences are LNHNV and YYDKDF (reference sequence). CDR3 protein: CATSRAGQARMDEQYF. The CDR3 nucleotides read TGTGCCACCAGCAGAGCCGGTCAGGCTCGCATGGACGAGCAGTACTTC.